Following are 27 T cell receptor beta chains from one sample sequenced in a study of cytomegalovirus exposure and HLA in healthy donors. The PCR had 60 Vbeta and 13 Jbeta primers. Some clones are missing from TCRdb's copy, which holds only in-frame ones; the method was immunoSEQ multiplex PCR. There are approximately 170,000 clones in the sample; 77% occur only once, and roughly 7% lies in the top ten. Sequencing was done on a sample of PBMCs. The source of these receptors is a male donor in good health and CMV-seropositive.

The genes are TRBV5-4 and TRBJ2-4, with TRBD2 identical over 12 bases. The CDR3 runs to 16 residues. The V gene's germline CDR1 is SGHNT and CDR2 YYREEE (reference sequence). Losses at the gene ends were 4 bases for V and 2 bases for J; bases not matched to a gene: 4. The CDR3 DNA is TGTGCCAGCAGCCGGACTAGCGGGGTGTCCAAAAACATTCAGTACTTC. Its translation is CASSRTSGVSKNIQYF.

The chain carries TRBV27 and TRBJ2-1; 7 bases line up with TRBD2. The CDR3 length is 19 residues. Germline values: CDR1 MNHEY, CDR2 SMNVEV (reference sequence). The J segment lost 6 bases and the V segment lost 6 bases, leaving 23 bases of the junction unmatched. DNA for the CDR3: TGTGCCAGCAGCCGTTACCCGCCATCAGCGGGGCAACTCCTCAATGAGCAGTTCTTC. It encodes CASSRYPPSAGQLLNEQFF.

V and J are TRBV5-6 and TRBJ1-2; D unresolved. The CDR3 consists of 15 residues. Trimming removed 3 bases at V and 2 bases at J, with 14 bases between. CDR1 and CDR2 from the germline V gene are SGHDT and YYEEEE. CDR3: CASSSRWSGNYGYTF. The CDR3 bases are TGTGCCAGCAGCTCCCGGTGGTCAGGAAACTATGGCTACACCTTC. The full variable domain, in which reference TRBV5-6 and TRBJ1-2 provide the parts outside the CDR3, is DAGVTQSPTHLIKTRGQQVTLRCSPKSGHDTVSWYQQALGQGPQFIFQYYEEEERQRGNFPDRFSGHQFPNYSSELNVNALLLGDSALYLCASSSRWSGNYGYTFGSGTRLTVV.

This clone came up a few times. The chain combines TRBV4-1 with TRBJ1-4; D is unresolved. This CDR3 has 13 residues. V lost 3 bases and J lost 8, with 10 bases in between. Germline CDR1 and CDR2: MGHRA and YSYEKL. The DNA of the CDR3 is TGCGCCAGCAGCCAGTGGAGGTTGGAAAAACTGTTTTTT. It yields the protein CASSQWRLEKLFF.

This rearrangement joins TRBV19 to TRBJ2-1, with 11 bases matching TRBD1. The CDR3 has 15 residues. CDR1 is LNHDA, CDR2 SQIVND, per germline (reference sequence). With 1 base clipped from V and 8 bases from J, the junction kept 4 bases outside the gene matches. In DNA, the CDR3 is TGTGCCAGTAGTATAGCGGACAGGGGGCAAGATGAGCAGTTCTTC. Its translation is CASSIADRGQDEQFF.

This clone was counted between two and nine times. This chain uses TRBV6-5 with TRBJ1-2; D is unresolved. Deletions cut 7 bases from V and 2 bases from J, with 11 bases between. Germline-derived CDR1 and CDR2 are MNHEY and SVGAGI. The CDR3 extends over 13 amino acids. This CDR3 is CASTRVGNYGYTF. The CDR3 nucleotides are TGTGCCAGCACCCGAGTCGGGAACTATGGCTACACCTTC.

The chain uses TRBV19 and TRBJ2-7; TRBD1 aligns across 7 bases. J lost 2 bases, V lost 6 bases, and 1 base had no gene match. The CDR3 spans 12 residues. CDR1 LNHDA and CDR2 SQIVND come from the germline V gene (reference sequence). Here the CDR3 reads CASRGQTYEQYF. The CDR3 DNA sequence: TGTGCCAGTAGGGGACAGACCTACGAGCAGTACTTC.

On this clone: A junction boundary mismatches the germline segment, possibly from a read error. Other DNA sequences in this specimen translate into the identical CDR3. V gene TRBV11-3 combines with J gene TRBJ2-3, with D perhaps given as TRBD1 or TRBD2 (5 bases each). CDR1 and CDR2 from the germline V gene are SGHNT and YENEEA. CDR3 length: 13 residues. As DNA, the CDR3 is TGTGCCAGCAGTTTAGAGGGGAGTAGGGCGCAGTATTTT. Its translation: CASSLEGSRAQYF.

This rearrangement joins TRBV6-5 to TRBJ2-7, with 7 positions matching TRBD1. CDR1 is MNHEY, CDR2 SVGAGI, per germline. The junction had 12 bases not matched to a gene; V was cut back by 4 bases and J by 6 bases. The CDR3 contains 15 residues. The CDR3 bases are TGTGCCAGCAGTTCCTTCCGGGACAGCCATGGCGAGCAGTACTTC. As protein: CASSSFRDSHGEQYF.

Here the CDR3 DNA reads TGTGCCACCAGCAGAGATCTCATGGGAGGCGGCCAGCCCCAGCATTTT. This gives the protein CATSRDLMGGGQPQHF. The chain has TRBV15 and TRBJ1-5; D call uncertain. The germline gives CDR1 LNHNV, CDR2 YYDKDF (reference sequence). Trimming removed 0 bases from V and 7 bases from J, with 16 bases in between. The CDR3 runs to 16 residues.

The J gene is TRBJ2-7, the V gene TRBV5-4, with D possibly being TRBD1 (6 bases). Germline V gene sequence: CDR1 SGHNT, CDR2 YYREEE (reference sequence). The CDR3 totals 16 residues. V was trimmed by 4 bases and J by 3 bases, leaving 20 bases between them. The CDR3 sequence: CASSPAGDPGNYEQYF. The CDR3 DNA follows: TGTGCCAGCAGCCCTGCAGGGGACCCGGGGAACTACGAGCAGTACTTC.

This sequence joins TRBV6-5 and TRBJ2-2, with a weak D call TRBD2 (6 bases). V was trimmed by 6 bases and J by 6 bases, leaving 17 bases between them. This CDR3 has 15 residues. The germline gives CDR1 MNHEY, CDR2 SVGAGI. DNA of the CDR3: TGTGCCAGCAGCCGGGGGACGAGACATTCCGGGGAGCTGTTTTTT. Its protein is CASSRGTRHSGELFF.

This clone was detected only a few times. The V gene is TRBV5-1, the J gene TRBJ2-7; 8 nucleotides align to TRBD1. The CDR3 loop spans 14 amino acids. Germline V gene sequence: CDR1 SGHRS, CDR2 YFSETQ. V was pared by 5 bases and J by 4 bases, with 8 bases of the junction left unmatched. As DNA, the CDR3 is TGCGCCAGCAGTCGTGGACAGGGTATTTACGAGCAGTACTTC. It is translated as CASSRGQGIYEQYF.

The chain links TRBV7-2 to TRBJ1-4; D ambiguous. The CDR3 runs 15 residues. Germline V gene lookup returns CDR1 SGHTA and CDR2 FQGNSA. Trimming left V 1 base short and J 11 bases short, with 17 bases between. The CDR3 reads CASSLDRESGGKLFF. CDR3 in DNA: TGTGCCAGCAGCTTAGACCGGGAGTCAGGAGGGAAACTGTTTTTT.

V and J are TRBV7-2 and TRBJ2-1, with 8 bases lining up with TRBD2. The CDR3 extends over 15 amino acids. Germline assignment: CDR1 SGHTA and CDR2 FQGNSA. V was clipped by 5 bases and J by 5 bases; unmatched bases: 8. The DNA of the CDR3 is TGTGCCAGCAGCACAGTCGGGGGGGACCACAATGAGCAGTTCTTC. It encodes CASSTVGGDHNEQFF.

The V call is TRBV4-3, the J call TRBJ1-1; the D gene is possibly TRBD1 (5 bases). The CDR3 covers 13 residues. V was shortened by 4 bases and J by 4 bases, with 10 bases between the two germline ends. CDR1 and CDR2 from the germline V gene are LGHNA and YSLEER. The chain's CDR3 is CASSPGQGTEAFF. The CDR3 coding sequence is TGCGCCAGCAGCCCCGGCCAGGGCACTGAAGCTTTCTTT.

With regard to this clone: The junction departs from germline at one end; a sequencing error may be responsible. The J gene is TRBJ1-1, the V gene TRBV7-9; D possibly corresponds to TRBD1 (5 bases). CDR3 length equals 16 residues. The germline V gene encodes CDR1 SEHNR and CDR2 FQNEAQ (reference sequence). CDR3 nucleotides: TGTTCCAGCAGCTTAGTGGCGGGGCTCGGGAACACTGAAGCTTTCTTT. Its translation: CSSSLVAGLGNTEAFF.

The rearrangement links TRBV4-2 to TRBJ1-2; D call uncertain. Trimming took off 0 bases at V and 4 bases at J, with 15 bases between the two ends. The CDR3 totals 16 residues. From germline, CDR1 is LGHNA and CDR2 YNFKEQ. The DNA for the CDR3 is TGTGCCAGCAGCCAAGACGTCTACTCGACAATCTATGGCTACACCTTC. Amino acids: CASSQDVYSTIYGYTF.

The gene calls are TRBV6-1 and TRBJ1-1, with D perhaps TRBD1 (6 bases). This CDR3 has 12 residues. Germline-derived CDR1 and CDR2 are MNHNS and SASEGT. V was clipped by 7 bases and J by 7 bases, with 13 bases between them. CDR3 in amino acids: CASMGRGGEAFF. The CDR3, as DNA: TGTGCCAGCATGGGTCGAGGGGGTGAAGCTTTCTTT.

The chain combines TRBV4-2 with TRBJ2-3; unclear D gene. The germline V gene encodes CDR1 LGHNA and CDR2 YNFKEQ. This CDR3 is 14 amino acids long. The germline V and J ends were trimmed by 1 base and 0 bases, with 5 bases remaining between them. The CDR3 region is CASSQVLSTDTQYF. The DNA for the CDR3 is TGTGCCAGCAGCCAAGTCTTGAGCACAGATACGCAGTATTTT.

The chain employs TRBV4-3 and TRBJ2-2; perhaps TRBD1 as D (7 bases). V shed 4 bases and J shed 1 base, with 13 bases lying between them. Looked up from germline, CDR1 is LGHNA and CDR2 is YSLEER. The CDR3 has 16 amino acids. CDR3 sequence (DNA): TGCGCCAGCAGCCCAGGGGGACTTTGGAACACCGGGGAGCTGTTTTTT. Its translation: CASSPGGLWNTGELFF.

The V call is TRBV7-8, the J call TRBJ2-1, with 11 bases matching TRBD1. This CDR3 comprises 17 residues. Germline CDR1 and CDR2: SGHVS and FQNEAQ. V lost 5 bases to trimming and J lost 7 bases; unmatched junction nucleotides: 13. The CDR3 DNA reads TGTGCCAGCAGCGCCTCTGGCGGGACAGGGGGGTCTAATGAGCAGTTCTTC. This encodes CASSASGGTGGSNEQFF.

The sample holds a few counts of this clone. The chain links TRBV27 to TRBJ1-3; D gene uncertain. V was cut by 6 bases and J by 0 bases, with 6 bases left in between. This CDR3 comprises 13 residues. CDR1 and CDR2 from the germline V gene are MNHEY and SMNVEV (reference sequence). CDR3 sequence reads: CASSLSSGNTIYF. The DNA of the CDR3 is TGTGCCAGCAGCTTGAGCTCTGGAAACACCATATATTTT.

The chain links TRBV13 to TRBJ2-7; no clear D gene. This CDR3 has 15 amino acids. V was shortened by 1 base and J by 2 bases, with 12 bases between the two germline ends. Germline loops: CDR1 PRHDT, CDR2 FYEKMQ (reference sequence). The CDR3 DNA is TGTGCCAGCAGCTTAGCAGGTTCCAGGCCCTACGAGCAGTACTTC. Residues: CASSLAGSRPYEQYF.

The gene calls are TRBV10-3 and TRBJ1-1; D might be TRBD1 (5 bases). V was shortened by 0 bases and J by 0 bases, with 14 bases between the two germline ends. The CDR3 has 17 residues. Germline V gives CDR1 ENHRY, CDR2 SYGVKD. The DNA of the CDR3 is TGTGCCATCAGTGAGTCGCGGGGATGGGGCATGAACACTGAAGCTTTCTTT. This codes for CAISESRGWGMNTEAFF.

As concerns this clone: The junction does not match germline at one end; this may be a read error. V is TRBV30 and J is TRBJ2-1; 9 bases are a match to TRBD1. This CDR3 is built from 12 residues. The germline CDR1 and CDR2 sequences are GTSNPN and SVGIG (reference sequence). For the CDR3, the DNA is TGTGCCGGGAGGACAGGGGTTGATGAGCAGTTCTTC. It translates to CAGRTGVDEQFF.

This clone was recorded a few times. This chain joins TRBV6-5 and TRBJ1-1; TRBD1 matches at 7 bases. V trimming: 8 bases; J trimming: 2 bases; junction bases outside the gene matches: 5. CDR1 is MNHEY and CDR2 is SVGAGI in the germline V gene. This CDR3 is built from 13 residues. The CDR3 DNA sequence: TGTGCCAGCCGCACAGGGGTAAACACTGAAGCTTTCTTT. Amino acids: CASRTGVNTEAFF.